This T cell receptor (beta chain) was sequenced during a study of CDR3 diversity in severe acne. The table lists this clonotype with many counts. CDR3 length equals 17 residues. The germline gives CDR1 SGHRS, CDR2 YFSETQ. V lost 7 bases, J lost 0 bases, and 11 bases stayed unmatched. TCRdb independently ran MiXCR on the PCR reads; one entry per CDR3 protein. The repertoire holds about 90,000 distinct CDR3 sequences, approximately 49% seen once, with around a tenth in the top ten. The sample consisted of blood. The sequence derives from a male donor with severe acne vulgaris. The V and J genes are TRBV5-1 and TRBJ2-2, with 8 bases identical to TRBD2. The CDR3 sequence: CASRGRGTSSNTGELFF. CDR3 DNA: TGCGCCAGCCGGGGTCGGGGGACTAGTTCGAACACCGGGGAGCTGTTTTTT.